The 7 T cell receptor beta chains reported below all come from one sample, sequenced in a study of cytomegalovirus exposure and HLA in healthy donors. Primers: 60 Vbeta forward and 13 Jbeta reverse. Data came from immunoSEQ multiplex PCR; TCRdb stores just in-frame clones and leaves some out. This table has more than 100,000 clones, around 77% appearing once. The material sequenced was PBMCs. The receptors come from a woman in her fifties or sixties in good health and CMV-seronegative.

The chain is built from TRBV12-5 and TRBJ2-3, with 11 bases that match TRBD2. Germline V CDR1 and CDR2: LGHNT, FRNRAP. The CDR3 length is 17 residues. Trimming cost V 2 bases and J 6 bases; bases outside gene matches: 10. CDR3 region: CASGLSLAGGEGDTQYF. The CDR3 DNA follows: TGTGCTAGTGGTTTGTCGCTAGCGGGAGGTGAGGGGGATACGCAGTATTTT.

This clone turned up a few times. V and J are TRBV7-2 and TRBJ2-7; no definite D call. The CDR3 loop spans 15 amino acids. CDR1 is SGHTA, CDR2 FQGNSA, per germline. The ends were cut back, 5 bases at V and 2 bases at J, with 16 bases in the middle. Here the CDR3 reads CASSPPNRPAYEQYF. The CDR3 nucleotides are TGTGCCAGCAGCCCCCCTAACAGACCGGCCTACGAGCAGTACTTC. Drawing the rest from reference TRBV7-2 and TRBJ2-7, the complete variable domain is GAGVSQSPSNKVTEKGKDVELRCDPISGHTALYWYRQSLGQGLEFLIYFQGNSAPDKSGLPSDRFSAERTGGSVSTLTIQRTQQEDSAVYLCASSPPNRPAYEQYFGPGTRLTVT.

In this sample, this clone turned up a few times. The chain combines TRBV7-3 with TRBJ1-1; D is ambiguous. V lost 1 base and J lost 0, with 12 bases in between. CDR1 and CDR2 from the germline V gene are SGHTA and FQGTGA. The CDR3 is made up of 16 amino acids. The CDR3 nucleotides are TGTGCCAGCAGCTTAAAGGCACAGACAATGAACACTGAAGCTTTCTTT. This encodes CASSLKAQTMNTEAFF.

CDR3 protein: CASRPNRESGEQYF. DNA for the CDR3: TGTGCCAGCAGACCCAACAGGGAATCAGGAGAGCAGTACTTC. This chain links TRBV27 with TRBJ2-7; TRBD1 might be the D (6 bases). The CDR3 consists of 14 residues. The V and J ends lost 6 bases and 7 bases respectively, with 19 bases between them. Germline lookup yields CDR1 MNHEY and CDR2 SMNVEV (reference sequence).

V and J are TRBV27 and TRBJ2-5; TRBD2 is a possible D gene (6 bases). Germline loops: CDR1 MNHEY, CDR2 SMNVEV (reference sequence). This CDR3 is built from 14 residues. V was cut by 3 bases and J by 5 bases, with 13 bases left in between. CDR3 DNA sequence: TGTGCCAGCAGTTTTGAGGAGGGCCATGAGACCCAGTACTTC. It yields the protein CASSFEEGHETQYF.

The chain combines TRBV6-5 with TRBJ1-3, with 8 bases aligning to TRBD1. V shed 6 bases, J shed 0 bases, and the junction held 1 base outside the gene matches. This CDR3 is 14 amino acids long. The germline V gene encodes CDR1 MNHEY and CDR2 SVGAGI. CDR3 DNA: TGTGCCAGCAGGACAGGGGTCTCTGGAAACACCATATATTTT. Amino acid sequence: CASRTGVSGNTIYF.

The gene calls are TRBV7-6 and TRBJ2-7, with 7 bases aligning to TRBD1. The V segment lost 4 bases and the J segment 6 bases; nucleotides outside the gene matches: 9. Germline loops: CDR1 SGHVS, CDR2 FNYEAQ. The CDR3 spans 14 residues. The CDR3 sequence is CASSYRQGLGEQYF. The CDR3 region has the DNA TGTGCCAGCAGCTATAGACAGGGTCTCGGCGAGCAGTACTTC.